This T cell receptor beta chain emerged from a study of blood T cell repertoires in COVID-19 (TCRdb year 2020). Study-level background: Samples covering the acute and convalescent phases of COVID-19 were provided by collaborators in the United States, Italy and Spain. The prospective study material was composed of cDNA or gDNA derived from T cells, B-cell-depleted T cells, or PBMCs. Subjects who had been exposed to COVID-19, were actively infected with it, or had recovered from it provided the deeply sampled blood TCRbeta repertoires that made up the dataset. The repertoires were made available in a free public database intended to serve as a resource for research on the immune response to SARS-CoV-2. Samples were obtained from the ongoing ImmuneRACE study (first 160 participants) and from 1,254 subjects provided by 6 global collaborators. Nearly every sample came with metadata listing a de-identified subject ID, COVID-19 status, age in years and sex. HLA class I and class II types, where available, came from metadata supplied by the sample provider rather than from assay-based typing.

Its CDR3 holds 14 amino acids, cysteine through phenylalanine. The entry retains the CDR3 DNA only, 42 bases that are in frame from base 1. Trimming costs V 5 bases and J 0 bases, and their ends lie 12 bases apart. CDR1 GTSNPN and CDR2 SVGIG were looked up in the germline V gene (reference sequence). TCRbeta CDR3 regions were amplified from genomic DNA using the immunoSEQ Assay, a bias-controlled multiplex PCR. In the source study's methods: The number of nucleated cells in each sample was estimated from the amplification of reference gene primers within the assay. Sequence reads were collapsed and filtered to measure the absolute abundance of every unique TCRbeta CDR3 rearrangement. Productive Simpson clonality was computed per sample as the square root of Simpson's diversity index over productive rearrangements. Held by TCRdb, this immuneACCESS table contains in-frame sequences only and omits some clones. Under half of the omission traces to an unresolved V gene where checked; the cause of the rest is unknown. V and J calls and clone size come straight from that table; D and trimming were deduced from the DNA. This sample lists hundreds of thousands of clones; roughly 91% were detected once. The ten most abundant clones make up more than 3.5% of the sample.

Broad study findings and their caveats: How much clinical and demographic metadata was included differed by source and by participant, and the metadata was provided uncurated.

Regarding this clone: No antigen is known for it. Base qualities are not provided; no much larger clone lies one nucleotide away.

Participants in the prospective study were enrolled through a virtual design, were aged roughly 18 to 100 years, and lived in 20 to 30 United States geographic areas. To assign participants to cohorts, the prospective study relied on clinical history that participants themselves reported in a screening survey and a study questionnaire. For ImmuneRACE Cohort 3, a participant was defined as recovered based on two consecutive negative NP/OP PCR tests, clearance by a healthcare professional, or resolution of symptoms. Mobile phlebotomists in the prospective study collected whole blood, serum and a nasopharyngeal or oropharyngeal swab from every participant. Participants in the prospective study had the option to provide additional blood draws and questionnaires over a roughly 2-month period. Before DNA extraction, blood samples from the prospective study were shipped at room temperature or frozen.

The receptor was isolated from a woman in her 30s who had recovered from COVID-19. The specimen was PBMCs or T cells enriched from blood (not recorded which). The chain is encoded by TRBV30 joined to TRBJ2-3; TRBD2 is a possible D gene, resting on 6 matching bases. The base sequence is TGTGCCTGGGACACGGGACTTAGCACAGATACGCAGTATTTT. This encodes CAWDTGLSTDTQYF.